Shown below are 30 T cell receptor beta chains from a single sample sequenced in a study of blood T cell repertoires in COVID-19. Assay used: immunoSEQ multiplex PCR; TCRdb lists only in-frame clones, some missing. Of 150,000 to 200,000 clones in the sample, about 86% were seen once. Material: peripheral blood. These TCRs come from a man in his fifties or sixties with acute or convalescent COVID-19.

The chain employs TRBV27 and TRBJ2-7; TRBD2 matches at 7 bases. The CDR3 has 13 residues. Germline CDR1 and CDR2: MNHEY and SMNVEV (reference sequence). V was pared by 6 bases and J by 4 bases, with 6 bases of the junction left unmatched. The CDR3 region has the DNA TGTGCCAGCAGAGCTAGCGGAGCTTACGAGCAGTACTTC. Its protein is CASRASGAYEQYF.

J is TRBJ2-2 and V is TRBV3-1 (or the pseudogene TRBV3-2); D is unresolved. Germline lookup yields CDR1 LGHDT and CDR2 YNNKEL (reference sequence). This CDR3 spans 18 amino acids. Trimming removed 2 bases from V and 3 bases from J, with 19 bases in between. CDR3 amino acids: CASSQTNYILTYTGELFF. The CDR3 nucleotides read TGTGCCAGCAGCCAAACCAACTACATACTTACATACACCGGGGAGCTGTTTTTT.

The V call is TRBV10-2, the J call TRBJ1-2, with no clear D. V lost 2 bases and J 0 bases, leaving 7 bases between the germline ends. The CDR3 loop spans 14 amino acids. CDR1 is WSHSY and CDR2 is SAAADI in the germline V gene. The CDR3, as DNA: TGCGCCAGCAGTGAGACACCAGCTAACTATGGCTACACCTTC. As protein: CASSETPANYGYTF.

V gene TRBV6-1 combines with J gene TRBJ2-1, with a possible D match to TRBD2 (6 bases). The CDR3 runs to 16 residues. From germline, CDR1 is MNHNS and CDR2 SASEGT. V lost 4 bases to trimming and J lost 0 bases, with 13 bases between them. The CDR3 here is CASSGLGTGSYNEQFF. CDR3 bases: TGTGCCAGCAGTGGGCTCGGGACTGGCTCCTACAATGAGCAGTTCTTC.

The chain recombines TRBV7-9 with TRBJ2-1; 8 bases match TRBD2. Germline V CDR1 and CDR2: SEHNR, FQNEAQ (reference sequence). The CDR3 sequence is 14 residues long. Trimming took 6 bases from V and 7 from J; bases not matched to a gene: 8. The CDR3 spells CASREGTRGNEQFF. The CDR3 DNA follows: TGTGCCAGCAGAGAAGGGACTAGAGGTAATGAGCAGTTCTTC.

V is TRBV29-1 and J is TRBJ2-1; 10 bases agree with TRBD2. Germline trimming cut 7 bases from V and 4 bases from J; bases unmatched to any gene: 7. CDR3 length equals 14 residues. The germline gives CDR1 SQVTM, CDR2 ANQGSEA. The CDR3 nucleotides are TGCAGCGCAGACCGGACTAGCGGTTACAATGAGCAGTTCTTC. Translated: CSADRTSGYNEQFF.

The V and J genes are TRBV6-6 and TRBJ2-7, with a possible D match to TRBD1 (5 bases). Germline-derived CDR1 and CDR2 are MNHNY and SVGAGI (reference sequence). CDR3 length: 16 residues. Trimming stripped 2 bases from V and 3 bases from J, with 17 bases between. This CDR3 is CASSYNPTEARYEQYF. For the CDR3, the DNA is TGTGCCAGCAGTTACAACCCGACAGAGGCCCGCTACGAGCAGTACTTC.

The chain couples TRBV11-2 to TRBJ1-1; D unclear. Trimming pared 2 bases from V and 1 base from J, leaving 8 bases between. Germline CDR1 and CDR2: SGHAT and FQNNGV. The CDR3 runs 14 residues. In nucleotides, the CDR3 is TGTGCCAGCAGCTTACTTCGGGGGAACACTGAAGCTTTCTTT. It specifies CASSLLRGNTEAFF.

The CDR3 reads CASRPGDSDQPQHF. CDR3 sequence (DNA): TGTGCCAGCAGACCAGGGGACAGTGATCAGCCCCAGCATTTT. V gene TRBV7-8 combines with J gene TRBJ1-5; TRBD1 agrees at 7 bases. The germline gives CDR1 SGHVS, CDR2 FQNEAQ. V gave up 6 bases and J gave up 5 bases; unmatched junction bases: 7. This CDR3 has 14 residues.

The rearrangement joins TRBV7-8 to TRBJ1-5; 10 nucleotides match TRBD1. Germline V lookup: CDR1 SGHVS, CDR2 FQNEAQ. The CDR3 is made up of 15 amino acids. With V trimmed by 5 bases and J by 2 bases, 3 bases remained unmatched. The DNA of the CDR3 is TGTGCCAGCAGCCTGACAGGGGGCGGCAATCAGCCCCAGCATTTT. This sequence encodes CASSLTGGGNQPQHF. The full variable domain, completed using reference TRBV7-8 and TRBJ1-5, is GAGVSQSPRYKVAKRGQDVALRCDPISGHVSLFWYQQALGQGPEFLTYFQNEAQLDKSGLPSDRFFAERPEGSVSTLKIQRTQQEDSAVYLCASSLTGGGNQPQHFGDGTRLSIL.

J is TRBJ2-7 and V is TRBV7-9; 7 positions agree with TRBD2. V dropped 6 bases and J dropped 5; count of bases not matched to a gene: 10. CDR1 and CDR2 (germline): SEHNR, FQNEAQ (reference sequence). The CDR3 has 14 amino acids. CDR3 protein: CASRPGLAGDEQYF. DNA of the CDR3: TGTGCCAGCAGACCGGGGTTAGCGGGCGACGAGCAGTACTTC.

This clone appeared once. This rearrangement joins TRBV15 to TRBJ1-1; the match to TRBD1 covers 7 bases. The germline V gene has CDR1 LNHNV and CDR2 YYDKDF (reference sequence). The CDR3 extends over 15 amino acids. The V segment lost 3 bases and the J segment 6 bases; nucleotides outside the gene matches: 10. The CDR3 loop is CATSRGDRDTAEAFF. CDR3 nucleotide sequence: TGTGCCACCAGCAGGGGTGACAGGGACACAGCTGAAGCTTTCTTT.

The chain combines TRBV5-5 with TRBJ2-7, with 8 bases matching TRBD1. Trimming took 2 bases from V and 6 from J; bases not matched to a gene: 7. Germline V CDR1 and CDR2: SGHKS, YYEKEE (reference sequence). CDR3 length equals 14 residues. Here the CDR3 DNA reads TGTGCCAGCAGCTTACAGGGGGGCAAGGGCGAGCAGTACTTC. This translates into CASSLQGGKGEQYF.

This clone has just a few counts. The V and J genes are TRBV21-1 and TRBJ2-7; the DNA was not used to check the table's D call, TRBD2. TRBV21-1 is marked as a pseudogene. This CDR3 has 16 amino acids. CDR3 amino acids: CASSKETSGDLYEQYF. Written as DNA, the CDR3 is TGTGCCAGCAGCAAAGAGACTAGCGGGGATCTCTACGAGCAGTACTTC.

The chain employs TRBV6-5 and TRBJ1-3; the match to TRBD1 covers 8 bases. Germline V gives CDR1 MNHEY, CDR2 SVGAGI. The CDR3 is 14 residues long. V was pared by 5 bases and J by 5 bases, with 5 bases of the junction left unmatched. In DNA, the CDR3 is TGTGCCAGCAGTCTAGGACAGGGACGAAACACCATATATTTT. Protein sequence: CASSLGQGRNTIYF.

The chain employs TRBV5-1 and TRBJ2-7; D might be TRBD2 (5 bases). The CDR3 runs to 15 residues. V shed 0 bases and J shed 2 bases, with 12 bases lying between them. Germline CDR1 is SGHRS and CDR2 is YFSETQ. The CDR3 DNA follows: TGCGCCAGCAGCTTGGCCGGAGGAAGAGCCTACGAGCAGTACTTC. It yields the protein CASSLAGGRAYEQYF. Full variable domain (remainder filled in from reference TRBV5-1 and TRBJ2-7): KAGVTQTPRYLIKTRGQQVTLSCSPISGHRSVSWYQQTPGQGLQFLFEYFSETQRNKGNFPGRFSGRQFSNSRSEMNVSTLELGDSALYLCASSLAGGRAYEQYFGPGTRLTVT.

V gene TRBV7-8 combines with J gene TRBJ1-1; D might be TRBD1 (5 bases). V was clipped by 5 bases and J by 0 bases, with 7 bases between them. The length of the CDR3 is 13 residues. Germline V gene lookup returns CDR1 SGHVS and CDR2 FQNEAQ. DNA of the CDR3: TGTGCCAGCAGCGGCAGGGTGAACACTGAAGCTTTCTTT. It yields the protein CASSGRVNTEAFF.

The CDR3 region is CAISELLEIRIGGQDTQYF. The CDR3 DNA sequence: TGTGCCATCAGTGAGTTACTCGAAATCCGTATCGGGGGTCAGGATACGCAGTATTTT. The chain is built from TRBV10-3 and TRBJ2-3; D perhaps matches TRBD2 (6 bases). V was shortened by 1 base and J by 6 bases, with 26 bases between the two germline ends. Germline lookup yields CDR1 ENHRY and CDR2 SYGVKD. The length of the CDR3 is 19 residues.

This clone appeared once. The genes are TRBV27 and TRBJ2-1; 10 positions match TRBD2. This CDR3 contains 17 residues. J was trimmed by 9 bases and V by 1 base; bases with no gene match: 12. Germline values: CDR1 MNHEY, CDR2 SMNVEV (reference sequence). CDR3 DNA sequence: TGTGCCAGCAGTTTATTGGGAGCGGGAGGGTCACTTGCTGAGCAGTTCTTC. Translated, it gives CASSLLGAGGSLAEQFF.

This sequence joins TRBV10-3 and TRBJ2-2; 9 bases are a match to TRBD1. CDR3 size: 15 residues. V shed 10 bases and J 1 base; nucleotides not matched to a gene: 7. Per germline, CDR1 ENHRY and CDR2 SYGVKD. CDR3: CATKGQGLNTGELFF. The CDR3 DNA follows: TGTGCCACCAAGGGACAGGGCTTGAACACCGGGGAGCTGTTTTTT.

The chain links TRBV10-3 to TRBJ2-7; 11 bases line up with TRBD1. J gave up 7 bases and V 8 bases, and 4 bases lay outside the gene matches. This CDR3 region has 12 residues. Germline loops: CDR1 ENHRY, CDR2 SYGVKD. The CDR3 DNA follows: TGTGCCATCGGACAGGGGGCGAGGGAGCAGTACTTC. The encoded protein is CAIGQGAREQYF.

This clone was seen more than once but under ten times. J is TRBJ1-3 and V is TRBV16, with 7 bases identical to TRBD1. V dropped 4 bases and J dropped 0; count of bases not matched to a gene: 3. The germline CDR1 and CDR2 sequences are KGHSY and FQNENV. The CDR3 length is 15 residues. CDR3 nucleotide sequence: TGTGCCAGCAGCCGGGACAGACTCTCTGGAAACACCATATATTTT. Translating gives CASSRDRLSGNTIYF.

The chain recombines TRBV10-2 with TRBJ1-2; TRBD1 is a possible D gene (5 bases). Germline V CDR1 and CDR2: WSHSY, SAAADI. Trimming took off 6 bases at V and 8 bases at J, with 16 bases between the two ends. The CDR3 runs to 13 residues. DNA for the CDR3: TGCGCCAGCAGCGGAGAATCAGGGTCCGGCTACACCTTC. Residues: CASSGESGSGYTF.

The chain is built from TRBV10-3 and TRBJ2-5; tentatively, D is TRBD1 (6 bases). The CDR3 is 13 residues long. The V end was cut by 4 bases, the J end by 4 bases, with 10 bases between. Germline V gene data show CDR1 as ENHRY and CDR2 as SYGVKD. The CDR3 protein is CAISGIRGETQYF. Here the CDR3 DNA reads TGTGCCATCAGTGGAATCAGGGGAGAGACCCAGTACTTC.

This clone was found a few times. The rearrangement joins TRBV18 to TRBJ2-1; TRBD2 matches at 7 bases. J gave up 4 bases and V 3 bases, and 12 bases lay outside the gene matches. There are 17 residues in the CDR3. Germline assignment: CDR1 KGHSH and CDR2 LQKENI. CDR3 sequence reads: CASSPTRDLAAYNEQFF. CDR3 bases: TGTGCCAGCTCACCGACCCGCGATCTAGCGGCGTACAATGAGCAGTTCTTC. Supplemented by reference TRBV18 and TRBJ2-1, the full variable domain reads NAGVMQNPRHLVRRRGQEARLRCSPMKGHSHVYWYRQLPEEGLKFMVYLQKENIIDESGMPKERFSAEFPKEGPSILRIQQVVRGDSAAYFCASSPTRDLAAYNEQFFGPGTRLTVL.

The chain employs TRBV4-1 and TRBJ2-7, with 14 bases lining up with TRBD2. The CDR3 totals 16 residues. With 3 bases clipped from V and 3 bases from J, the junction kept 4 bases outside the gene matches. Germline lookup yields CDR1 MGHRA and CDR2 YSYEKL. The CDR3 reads CASSHRLAGGDYEQYF. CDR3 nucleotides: TGCGCCAGCAGCCACCGACTAGCGGGAGGGGACTACGAGCAGTACTTC.

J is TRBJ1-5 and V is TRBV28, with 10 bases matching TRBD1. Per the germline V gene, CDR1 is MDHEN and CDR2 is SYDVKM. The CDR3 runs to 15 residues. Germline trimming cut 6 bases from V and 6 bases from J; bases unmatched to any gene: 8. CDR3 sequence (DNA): TGTGCCAGCAGACCCCGGGACAGGGGAATTCAGCCCCAGCATTTT. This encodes CASRPRDRGIQPQHF.

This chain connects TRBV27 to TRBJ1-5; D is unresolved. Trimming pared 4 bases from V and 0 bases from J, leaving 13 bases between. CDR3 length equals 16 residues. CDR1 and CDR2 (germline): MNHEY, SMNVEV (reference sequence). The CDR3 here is CASSSRGAVSNQPQHF. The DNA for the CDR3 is TGTGCCAGCAGTTCTCGCGGTGCCGTTAGCAATCAGCCCCAGCATTTT.

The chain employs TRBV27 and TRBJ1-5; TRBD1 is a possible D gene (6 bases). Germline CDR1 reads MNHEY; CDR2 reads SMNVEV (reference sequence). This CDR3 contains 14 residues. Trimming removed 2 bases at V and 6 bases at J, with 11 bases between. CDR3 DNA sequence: TGTGCCAGCAGTTTAGGGGGCAGATCTCAGCCCCAGCATTTT. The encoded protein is CASSLGGRSQPQHF.

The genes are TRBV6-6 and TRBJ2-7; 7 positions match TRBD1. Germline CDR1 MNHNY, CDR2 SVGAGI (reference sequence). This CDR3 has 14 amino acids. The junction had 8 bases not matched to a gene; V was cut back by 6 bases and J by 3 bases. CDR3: CASRGQGENYEQYF. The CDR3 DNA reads TGTGCCAGCAGAGGGCAGGGGGAGAACTACGAGCAGTACTTC.